This TCR beta chain was captured by sequencing in a study of cytomegalovirus exposure and HLA in healthy donors. About the research overall: Prior work identified some 120 million unique TCR beta sequences in some 180 million T cells.

With 60 Vbeta and 13 Jbeta primers, the PCR was carried out. TCRdb's table, derived via immunoSEQ multiplex PCR, lists solely in-frame clones and lacks some. The sample has approximately 190,000 clones; about four fifths are singletons. CDR3 length: 17 residues. Germline lookup yields CDR1 SNHLY and CDR2 FYNNEI. The junction had 8 bases not matched to a gene; V was cut back by 5 bases and J by 1 base. Remarks on this clone: The antigen remains undetermined.

General study results and limits: More clonal expansion characterized HLA-associated TCR beta chains than equally common others in a later analysis. A later look showed TCR association rates differing by HLA locus, highest for DRB1 and lowest for HLA-C. V- and J-gene trimming of TCR beta was linked (in a later analysis) to a missense DCLRE1C variant.

This chain links TRBV2 with TRBJ2-5; 12 nucleotides line up with TRBD2. This receptor was identified in a young woman in good health and CMV-seronegative. Sequenced material: PBMCs. The CDR3 bases are TGTGCCAGCAGTTCGGGTCTAGCGGGAGGGCCCCAAGAGACCCAGTACTTC. Amino acids: CASSSGLAGGPQETQYF.